Each of the 27 T cell receptor beta chains below was sequenced from the same sample in a study of T cells in Graves' hyperthyroidism and ophthalmopathy (dated by TCRdb to the late 2010s). Library preparation used multiplex PCR. Instrument on record: Illumina HiSeq 2000. TCR beta CDR3 regions were amplified from RNA transcripts. A first-round RT-PCR of the TCR CDR3 used the HTBI primer set with the Qiagen OneStep RT-PCR kit. The public reads were run again by TCRdb, first through fastp at Q25 and then through MiXCR, and only productive beta chains were kept. Rows merge per CDR3 protein into single entries with the most common DNA and genes. The sample table holds fewer than 350,000 distinct CDR3 sequences, of which roughly 18% were seen once. Around 15% of the sample is taken by the ten largest. Sequenced: blood. The receptor source for this set is a middle-aged woman with Graves' ophthalmopathy.

This clonotype was detected many times. As DNA, the CDR3 is TGTGCCAGCAGCCCAATACAGGACGGAGAGACCCAGTACTTC. It yields the protein CASSPIQDGETQYF. The rearrangement joins TRBV14 to TRBJ2-5, with D perhaps matching TRBD1 (5 bases). The length of the CDR3 is 14 residues. Trimming pared 4 bases from V and 4 bases from J, leaving 13 bases between. Looked up from germline, CDR1 is SGHDN and CDR2 is FVKESK.

The table lists this clonotype with many counts. V and J are TRBV7-8 and TRBJ1-5; D is uncertain. Germline V CDR1 and CDR2: SGHVS, FQNEAQ. This CDR3 comprises 15 residues. The V and J ends lost 1 base and 0 bases respectively, with 7 bases between them. CDR3 amino acids: CASSLDANSNQPQHF. DNA for the CDR3: TGTGCCAGCAGCTTAGACGCCAATAGCAATCAGCCCCAGCATTTT.

This clonotype appeared many times. CDR3 nucleotides: TGCAGTGCGGCGGGAGAGACCCAGTACTTC. Protein sequence: CSAAGETQYF. The chain employs TRBV20-1 and TRBJ2-5, with D maybe TRBD2 (5 bases). The ends were cut back, 6 bases at V and 4 bases at J, with 6 bases in the middle. In germline, CDR1 is DFQATT, CDR2 SNEGSKA (reference sequence). CDR3 size: 10 residues.

In this sample, this clonotype turned up many times. The CDR3 loop is CASSVGLAGGYQETQYF. The CDR3 nucleotides are TGTGCCAGCAGTGTCGGCCTAGCGGGAGGGTACCAAGAGACCCAGTACTTC. The J gene is TRBJ2-5, the V gene TRBV2, with 12 bases aligning to TRBD2. CDR1 SNHLY and CDR2 FYNNEI come from the germline V gene. This CDR3 region has 17 residues. V was pared by 4 bases and J by 0 bases, with 6 bases of the junction left unmatched.

This clonotype was picked up many times. The genes are TRBV4-3 and TRBJ2-7; 11 bases are shared with TRBD1. The CDR3 runs to 14 residues. V was pared by 3 bases and J by 7 bases, with 5 bases of the junction left unmatched. Germline lookup yields CDR1 LGHNA and CDR2 YSLEER. The CDR3 nucleotides read TGCGCCAGCAGCCACGGACAGGGGGCGGGTGAGCAGTACTTC. Its protein product is CASSHGQGAGEQYF.

Ten or more counts support this clonotype. The chain carries TRBV12-3 or TRBV12-4 and TRBJ2-7; no reliable D call. The CDR3 is made up of 13 amino acids. V gave up 4 bases and J gave up 3 bases, with 10 bases separating them. CDR3 sequence: CASSYRLNYEQYF. The CDR3 region has the DNA TGTGCCAGCAGTTATCGGCTTAACTACGAGCAGTACTTC.

There are many counts of this clonotype. The V gene is TRBV13, the J gene TRBJ2-7, with TRBD1 identical over 8 bases. Trimming at V came to 6 bases and at J to 2 bases, leaving 6 bases not matched to a gene. The CDR3 extends over 14 amino acids. Germline V gene sequence: CDR1 PRHDT, CDR2 FYEKMQ (reference sequence). CDR3 in amino acids: CASSPTGGAYEQYF. In DNA, the CDR3 is TGTGCCAGCAGTCCTACAGGGGGAGCCTACGAGCAGTACTTC.

This clonotype was found many times. The rearrangement links TRBV27 to TRBJ1-2; no firm D call. There are 15 residues in the CDR3. V was clipped by 5 bases and J by 0 bases, with 13 bases between them. The germline CDR1 and CDR2 sequences are MNHEY and SMNVEV (reference sequence). DNA of the CDR3: TGTGCCAGCAGTGTAACGGGAGCAGCTAACTATGGCTACACCTTC. This encodes CASSVTGAANYGYTF.

This clonotype was counted at least ten times. J is TRBJ1-2 and V is TRBV27; 10 bases are shared with TRBD1. Germline CDR1 MNHEY, CDR2 SMNVEV (reference sequence). This CDR3 spans 16 amino acids. V trimming: 5 bases; J trimming: 1 base; junction bases outside the gene matches: 7. In nucleotides, the CDR3 is TGTGCCAGCAGTAAATTGGGACAGGGGAATAACTATGGCTACACCTTC. Protein product: CASSKLGQGNNYGYTF.

This chain links TRBV15 with TRBJ2-5; 11 bases match TRBD2. The V gene's germline CDR1 is LNHNV and CDR2 YYDKDF (reference sequence). This CDR3 has 16 residues. V was pared by 0 bases and J by 5 bases, with 5 bases of the junction left unmatched. In DNA form, the CDR3 reads TGTGCCACCAGCAGAGAAATACTAGCGGGAGTGGAGACCCAGTACTTC. This encodes CATSREILAGVETQYF.

This clonotype was found a few times. The chain couples TRBV3-1 to TRBJ2-1, with 9 bases that match TRBD2. The germline V gene encodes CDR1 LGHDT and CDR2 YNNKEL (reference sequence). With V trimmed by 0 bases and J by 4 bases, 1 base remained unmatched. CDR3 length: 15 amino acids. This CDR3 is CASSQEGLAYNEQFF. The CDR3 nucleotides read TGTGCCAGCAGCCAAGAGGGACTAGCATACAATGAGCAGTTCTTC.

A few counts support this clonotype. V usage is TRBV18 and J usage is TRBJ1-1; D gene ambiguous. Trimming removed 3 bases at V and 4 bases at J, with 15 bases between. The CDR3 sequence is 15 residues long. Per germline, CDR1 KGHSH and CDR2 LQKENI. CDR3 sequence reads: CASSPPGVMGTEAFF. The CDR3 coding sequence is TGTGCCAGCTCACCGCCCGGGGTTATGGGCACTGAAGCTTTCTTT.

This clonotype was observed at least ten times. The V gene is TRBV6-1, the J gene TRBJ2-2; 12 nucleotides match TRBD1. Germline V lookup: CDR1 MNHNS, CDR2 SASEGT. The V gene end was trimmed by 3 bases and the J gene end by 4 bases; junction bases not matched to a gene: 9. The CDR3 runs 18 residues. As DNA, the CDR3 is TGTGCCAGCAGTGATGGGACAGGGGGCGCCGGGGTCACCGGGGAGCTGTTTTTT. This codes for CASSDGTGGAGVTGELFF.

This clonotype has a count of ten or more. The rearrangement joins TRBV7-9 to TRBJ2-7; no reliable D call. There are 12 residues in the CDR3. Per germline, CDR1 SEHNR and CDR2 FQNEAQ (reference sequence). The germline V and J ends were trimmed by 6 bases and 2 bases, with 8 bases remaining between them. CDR3 amino acids: CASSANTYEQYF. CDR3 coding DNA: TGTGCCAGCAGTGCCAATACCTACGAGCAGTACTTC.

This clonotype has only a few counts. This chain connects TRBV6-1 to TRBJ1-6, with D possibly being TRBD1 (6 bases). CDR3 length: 15 amino acids. CDR1 MNHNS and CDR2 SASEGT come from the germline V gene. Trimming removed 6 bases at V and 10 bases at J, with 19 bases between. The CDR3 sequence is CASRGSVGGYSPLHF. The DNA of the CDR3 is TGTGCCAGCAGGGGTTCGGTAGGGGGTTACTCACCCCTCCACTTT.

Ten or more counts support this clonotype. The chain employs TRBV15 and TRBJ1-5, with no clear D. V dropped 1 base and J dropped 3 bases, with 7 bases sitting between them. Looked up from germline, CDR1 is LNHNV and CDR2 is YYDKDF (reference sequence). The CDR3 covers 14 residues. Here the CDR3 reads CATSRGADNQPQHF. The CDR3, as DNA: TGTGCCACCAGCAGAGGGGCCGACAATCAGCCCCAGCATTTT.

This rearrangement joins TRBV7-6 to TRBJ2-6; D might be TRBD1 (5 bases). Trimming cost V 1 base and J 3 bases, with 10 bases left between them. Germline lookup yields CDR1 SGHVS and CDR2 FNYEAQ. This CDR3 region has 16 residues. The CDR3: CASSLGAGYGANVLTF. The CDR3, as DNA: TGTGCCAGCAGCTTAGGGGCAGGGTATGGGGCCAACGTCCTGACTTTC.

This clonotype has a count of ten or more. The J gene is TRBJ2-2, the V gene TRBV7-9; no firm D call. CDR3 size: 15 residues. Germline CDR1 SEHNR, CDR2 FQNEAQ (reference sequence). The V end was cut by 1 base, the J end by 1 base, with 7 bases between. CDR3 coding DNA: TGTGCCAGCAGCTTAGGACAAATGAACACCGGGGAGCTGTTTTTT. The encoded protein is CASSLGQMNTGELFF.

Many counts were recorded for this clonotype. The chain uses TRBV24-1 and TRBJ2-5, with a tentative D call TRBD2 (5 bases). The CDR3 consists of 16 residues. Trimming cost V 0 bases and J 1 base, with 11 bases left between them. CDR1 and CDR2 (germline): KGHDR, SFDVKD. CDR3 coding DNA: TGTGCCACCAGTGATTTGCAGTCTGGAGGCCAAGAGACCCAGTACTTC. Its protein product is CATSDLQSGGQETQYF.

This clonotype appeared many times. The rearrangement links TRBV11-2 to TRBJ2-5; 10 nucleotides line up with TRBD2. Trimming at V came to 4 bases and at J to 4 bases, leaving 12 bases not matched to a gene. Per germline, CDR1 SGHAT and CDR2 FQNNGV. This CDR3 has 17 amino acids. CDR3 nucleotides: TGTGCCAGCAGCTCTCCACTAGCGGGGCCATATTTAGAGACCCAGTACTTC. Encoded protein: CASSSPLAGPYLETQYF.

This clonotype was counted ten times or more. The chain couples TRBV20-1 to TRBJ1-2; D gene unclear. V lost 2 bases to trimming and J lost 4 bases, with 8 bases between them. The V gene's germline CDR1 is DFQATT and CDR2 SNEGSKA (reference sequence). The CDR3 sequence is 12 residues long. This chain's CDR3 is CSARRPPYGYTF. The CDR3 DNA is TGCAGTGCTAGACGGCCACCCTATGGCTACACCTTC.

This clonotype was counted only a few times. The V and J genes are TRBV28 and TRBJ2-7; the D gene is possibly TRBD2 (5 bases). V was clipped by 8 bases and J by 1 base, with 6 bases between them. CDR1 is MDHEN and CDR2 is SYDVKM in the germline V gene. The CDR3 is 11 residues long. CDR3 DNA sequence: TGTGCCAGCGAGGGATCCTACGAGCAGTACTTC. It is translated as CASEGSYEQYF.

The table lists this clonotype with many counts. V and J are TRBV19 and TRBJ2-6; weak D call: TRBD2 (5 bases). CDR3 length equals 16 residues. V dropped 7 bases and J dropped 4 bases, with 17 bases sitting between them. Germline loops: CDR1 LNHDA, CDR2 SQIVND (reference sequence). This CDR3 is CASTVGAGTGANVLTF. The CDR3 bases are TGTGCCAGTACCGTAGGCGCGGGTACAGGGGCCAACGTCCTGACTTTC. The full variable domain, with the rest looked up from reference TRBV19 and TRBJ2-6, is DGGITQSPKYLFRKEGQNVTLSCEQNLNHDAMYWYRQDPGQGLRLIYYSQIVNDFQKGDIAEGYSVSREKKESFPLTVTSAQKNPTAFYLCASTVGAGTGANVLTFGAGSRLTVL.

The chain has TRBV11-2 and TRBJ2-5; the match to TRBD2 covers 10 bases. Germline V gene data show CDR1 as SGHAT and CDR2 as FQNNGV. This CDR3 has 15 amino acids. Germline trimming cut 4 bases from V and 2 bases from J; bases unmatched to any gene: 4. CDR3 in amino acids: CASSYLAGVQETQYF. The CDR3 coding sequence is TGTGCCAGCAGCTATCTAGCGGGGGTACAAGAGACCCAGTACTTC.

This clonotype was counted ten times or more. The chain joins TRBV30 to TRBJ1-2, with TRBD1 as a possible D gene (5 bases). Germline CDR1 and CDR2: GTSNPN and SVGIG (reference sequence). V was pared by 3 bases and J by 4 bases, with 9 bases between. The CDR3 length is 12 residues. The CDR3 region is CAWRRGFYGYTF. The CDR3 DNA is TGTGCCTGGAGGAGGGGTTTCTATGGCTACACCTTC. The full variable domain, its missing parts supplied by reference TRBV30 and TRBJ1-2, is SQTIHQWPATLVQPVGSPLSLECTVEGTSNPNLYWYRQAAGRGLQLLFYSVGIGQISSEVPQNLSASRPQDRQFILSSKKLLLSDSGFYLCAWRRGFYGYTFGSGTRLTVV.

This clonotype was counted many times. The chain employs TRBV6-5 and TRBJ2-7, with D perhaps TRBD1 or TRBD2 (6 bases each). The germline gives CDR1 MNHEY, CDR2 SVGAGI. V lost 0 bases, J lost 6 bases, and 12 bases lay in between. The CDR3 is 14 residues long. The CDR3 coding sequence is TGTGCCAGCAGTTACTCCGGCGAGGGGGGCGAGCAGTACTTC. Amino acid sequence: CASSYSGEGGEQYF.

This clonotype was found many times. The chain couples TRBV12-3 or TRBV12-4 to TRBJ2-7; 7 bases align to TRBD2. The CDR3 has 15 amino acids. J gave up 3 bases and V 6 bases, and 11 bases lay outside the gene matches. The CDR3 spells CASSPQSGESYEQYF. CDR3 nucleotide sequence: TGTGCCAGCAGCCCTCAAAGCGGGGAAAGCTACGAGCAGTACTTC.